This T cell receptor (beta chain) was captured by sequencing in a study of cytomegalovirus exposure and HLA in healthy donors. In the PCR, 60 Vbeta and 13 Jbeta primers were used. The assay was immunoSEQ multiplex PCR, and TCRdb's table has in-frame clones only and misses some. The sample has 180,000 or so clones, about four fifths seen once; the top ten hold around 2.6%. Study results and limitations: Most CMV-associated TCR beta chains appeared HLA-restricted in a later analysis. Specific recognition of CMV antigens was confirmed in vitro for three chains (all CMV-associated). Both high specificity and high sensitivity reportedly marked the classifier's diagnosis of cytomegalovirus status.

As to this clone: Antigen unknown.

This clonotype originated in a female donor in good health and CMV-seronegative. Sequences were obtained from PBMCs.

The CDR3 coding sequence is TGTGCCAGCAGCTCAGGGGGCTATGGCTACACCTTC. Translated: CASSSGGYGYTF. This sequence joins TRBV7-9 and TRBJ1-2; TRBD1 agrees at 7 bases. The V segment lost 4 bases and the J segment 4 bases; nucleotides outside the gene matches: 0. CDR3 size: 12 residues. The germline CDR1 and CDR2 sequences are SEHNR and FQNEAQ (reference sequence).